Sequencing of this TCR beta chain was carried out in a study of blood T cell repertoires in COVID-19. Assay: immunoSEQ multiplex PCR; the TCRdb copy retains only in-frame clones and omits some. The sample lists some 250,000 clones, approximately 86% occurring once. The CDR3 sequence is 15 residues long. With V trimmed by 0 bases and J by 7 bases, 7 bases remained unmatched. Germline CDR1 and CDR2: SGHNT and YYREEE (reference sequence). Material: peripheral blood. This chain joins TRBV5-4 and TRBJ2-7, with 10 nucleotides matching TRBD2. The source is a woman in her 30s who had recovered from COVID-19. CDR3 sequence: CASSLGLAGVGEQYF. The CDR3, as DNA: TGTGCCAGCAGCTTGGGGCTAGCGGGGGTGGGGGAGCAGTACTTC. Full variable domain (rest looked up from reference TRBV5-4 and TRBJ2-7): ETGVTQSPTHLIKTRGQQVTLRCSSQSGHNTVSWYQQALGQGPQFIFQYYREEENGRGNFPPRFSGLQFPNYSSELNVNALELDDSALYLCASSLGLAGVGEQYFGPGTRLTVT.